Listed here are 24 T cell receptor beta chains from one sample, sequenced in a study of blood T cell repertoires in COVID-19. Libraries were prepared by immunoSEQ multiplex PCR; TCRdb keeps only in-frame clonotypes and omits some of them. The sample includes 30,000 to 35,000 clones, about 90% seen only once; the top ten take approximately 19%. The source material was peripheral blood. These receptor sequences come from an elderly man with acute or convalescent COVID-19.

J is TRBJ1-1 and V is TRBV11-3; 9 positions agree with TRBD1. V gave up 3 bases and J gave up 7 bases; unmatched junction bases: 3. Germline V CDR1 and CDR2: SGHNT, YENEEA. There are 13 residues in the CDR3. The CDR3 bases are TGTGCCAGCAGCTTCGGGACAGGGCGTGAAGCTTTCTTT. It codes for CASSFGTGREAFF.

The J gene is TRBJ1-2, the V gene TRBV7-9; TRBD1 matches 7 bases. Germline-derived CDR1 and CDR2 are SEHNR and FQNEAQ (reference sequence). V was pared by 2 bases and J by 0 bases, with 6 bases of the junction left unmatched. This CDR3 spans 16 amino acids. CDR3 protein: CASSLNRGLANYGYTF. CDR3 nucleotides: TGTGCCAGCAGCTTAAACAGGGGATTAGCTAACTATGGCTACACCTTC.

V and J are TRBV6-5 and TRBJ1-2, with 8 bases that match TRBD1. The germline V gene encodes CDR1 MNHEY and CDR2 SVGAGI. The CDR3 loop spans 15 amino acids. The V and J ends lost 2 bases and 3 bases, in that order; junction bases with no gene match: 5. CDR3 in DNA: TGTGCCAGCAGTTACGACGGACAGGGCCACTATGGCTACACCTTC. Residues: CASSYDGQGHYGYTF.

The count of this clone is one. The gene calls are TRBV24-1 and TRBJ2-2, with D maybe TRBD1 (5 bases). In germline, CDR1 is KGHDR, CDR2 SFDVKD. V shed 9 bases and J shed 0 bases, with 16 bases lying between them. This CDR3 has 16 amino acids. The CDR3 DNA reads TGTGCCACCCAACAGGACACCACCGCGAACACCGGGGAGCTGTTTTTT. Protein: CATQQDTTANTGELFF.

V usage is TRBV7-9 and J usage is TRBJ2-1; no definite D call. The germline V and J ends were trimmed by 2 bases and 0 bases, with 5 bases remaining between them. CDR1 and CDR2 from the germline V gene are SEHNR and FQNEAQ (reference sequence). This CDR3 has 14 amino acids. The CDR3 sequence is CASSLTSSYNEQFF. CDR3 nucleotides: TGTGCCAGCAGCTTAACGAGCTCCTACAATGAGCAGTTCTTC.

This rearrangement joins TRBV9 to TRBJ2-2; D is uncertain. The V gene's germline CDR1 is SGDLS and CDR2 YYNGEE. This CDR3 is built from 14 residues. The V end was cut by 4 bases, the J end by 4 bases, with 11 bases between. CDR3 loop: CASSPESGTGELFF. CDR3 coding DNA: TGTGCCAGCAGCCCCGAGTCGGGCACCGGGGAGCTGTTTTTT.

V is TRBV18 and J is TRBJ1-5; D may be TRBD1 (5 bases). The V end lost 2 bases, the J end lost 0 bases, and 8 bases lay between the germline ends. Germline V CDR1 and CDR2: KGHSH, LQKENI. This CDR3 has 15 amino acids. CDR3 DNA sequence: TGTGCCAGCTCACCAGGGGCCCATAGCAATCAGCCCCAGCATTTT. The encoded protein is CASSPGAHSNQPQHF.

The chain links TRBV6-5 to TRBJ1-2, with 8 nucleotides matching TRBD1. The germline CDR1 and CDR2 sequences are MNHEY and SVGAGI. This CDR3 is built from 14 residues. V shed 8 bases, J shed 7 bases, and the junction held 12 bases outside the gene matches. In nucleotides, the CDR3 is TGTGCCAGCTCCGCCGGACAGGGAAGGAGTGGCTACACCTTC. Translated: CASSAGQGRSGYTF.

The chain has TRBV5-1 and TRBJ1-1; D is perhaps TRBD1 (6 bases). The CDR3 sequence is 14 residues long. Between the trimmed V and J ends, which lost 3 bases and 1 base, there was a span of 10 bases. Germline V gene sequence: CDR1 SGHRS, CDR2 YFSETQ. The DNA for the CDR3 is TGCGCCAGCAGCTGGGGCAGGGGGAACACTGAAGCTTTCTTT. This translates into CASSWGRGNTEAFF.

This chain uses TRBV5-8 with TRBJ2-3; 9 nucleotides agree with TRBD1. Germline CDR1 reads SGHTS; CDR2 reads YDEGEE. After removal of 4 bases from V and 4 bases from J, the junction contained 7 bases not matched to a gene. The length of the CDR3 is 15 residues. CDR3 DNA: TGTGCCAGCAGCCGGACAGGGGCCCGTCCAGATACGCAGTATTTT. As protein: CASSRTGARPDTQYF.

The chain combines TRBV9 with TRBJ2-2; D possibly corresponds to TRBD1 (5 bases). Germline loops: CDR1 SGDLS, CDR2 YYNGEE. CDR3 length: 15 residues. Trimming cost V 2 bases and J 4 bases, with 12 bases left between them. DNA for the CDR3: TGTGCCAGCAGCGTTTCCCCAGGGCCCACCGGGGAGCTGTTTTTT. The encoded protein is CASSVSPGPTGELFF.

The CDR3 nucleotides are TGCGCCAGCAGCCTTACAGCAGAACTGACGTACATGAACACTGAAGCTTTCTTT. Translation: CASSLTAELTYMNTEAFF. The chain employs TRBV4-1 and TRBJ1-1; D unclear. The V gene lost 4 bases and the J gene lost 0 bases, with 21 bases spanning the gap. Per germline, CDR1 MGHRA and CDR2 YSYEKL. CDR3 length: 18 amino acids.

The V gene is TRBV5-1, the J gene TRBJ2-1; 7 bases map to TRBD1. Germline-derived CDR1 and CDR2 are SGHRS and YFSETQ. V lost 2 bases and J lost 4; bases outside the gene matches: 3. The CDR3 is made up of 14 amino acids. The CDR3 sequence: CASSFGTDYNEQFF. DNA for the CDR3: TGCGCCAGCAGCTTCGGGACAGATTACAATGAGCAGTTCTTC.

This clone was found a few times. The rearrangement uses TRBV7-6 and TRBJ1-3, with D tentatively TRBD1 (6 bases). The V end was cut by 4 bases, the J end by 0 bases, with 19 bases between. CDR3 length equals 18 residues. Germline-derived CDR1 and CDR2 are SGHVS and FNYEAQ. CDR3 sequence (DNA): TGTGCCAGCAGCTCACAGGGATCCCCTTCTCTCTCTGGAAACACCATATATTTT. Translating it yields CASSSQGSPSLSGNTIYF.

This clone was picked up a small number of times. The rearrangement links TRBV6-5 to TRBJ2-5; D is unresolved. CDR1 MNHEY and CDR2 SVGAGI come from the germline V gene. This CDR3 has 13 residues. The V gene lost 8 bases and the J gene lost 4 bases, with 14 bases spanning the gap. The CDR3 sequence is CASLRVVGETQYF. The CDR3 DNA sequence: TGTGCCAGCCTAAGAGTAGTTGGAGAGACCCAGTACTTC.

The table lists this clone with a count of one. The V and J genes are TRBV3-1 (or the pseudogene TRBV3-2) and TRBJ2-7; 7 nucleotides align to TRBD2. The trim removed 7 bases at V and 2 bases at J, leaving 8 bases unmatched. In germline, CDR1 is LGHDT, CDR2 YNNKEL (reference sequence). The CDR3 consists of 14 residues. The CDR3 DNA reads as TGTGCCAGCACCGGAGGACTAGGTCCCTACGAGCAGTACTTC. Translated, it gives CASTGGLGPYEQYF.

The chain has TRBV7-2 and TRBJ2-3; D might be TRBD2 (6 bases). Between the trimmed V and J ends, which lost 7 bases and 1 base, there was a span of 15 bases. Germline CDR1 reads SGHTA; CDR2 reads FQGNSA. The CDR3 has 15 amino acids. The CDR3: CASTTERVGTDTQYF. The CDR3 bases are TGTGCCAGCACCACCGAGCGGGTGGGCACAGATACGCAGTATTTT.

In this sample, this clone turned up once. The chain recombines TRBV12-3 or TRBV12-4 with TRBJ1-3; a weak D match, TRBD1 (5 bases). The CDR3 spans 13 residues. The V end was cut by 8 bases, the J end by 0 bases, with 8 bases between. For the CDR3, the DNA is TGTGCCAGCGGGGCAACCTCTGGAAACACCATATATTTT. This translates into CASGATSGNTIYF.

Only one count was recorded for this clone. CDR3 sequence (DNA): TGTGCCAGCAGCGCTGATTACAGGGTTCGTGAAGCTTTCTTT. Translating gives CASSADYRVREAFF. The rearrangement links TRBV5-4 to TRBJ1-1, with D possibly being TRBD1 (6 bases). Germline CDR1 SGHNT, CDR2 YYREEE (reference sequence). The CDR3 has 14 amino acids. With 4 bases removed from V and 7 bases from J, the gap between germline ends came to 17 bases.

This chain's CDR3 is CASSYSLVVAGADTQYF. The CDR3 nucleotides read TGTGCCAGCAGCTACTCTCTTGTGGTAGCGGGGGCTGATACGCAGTATTTT. V usage is TRBV9 and J usage is TRBJ2-3, with 9 positions matching TRBD2. Trimming at V came to 4 bases and at J to 6 bases, leaving 15 bases not matched to a gene. CDR3 length: 17 residues. Germline CDR1 SGDLS, CDR2 YYNGEE. Together with reference TRBV9 and TRBJ2-3, the CDR3 gives the full variable domain: DSGVTQTPKHLITATGQRVTLRCSPRSGDLSVYWYQQSLDQGLQFLIQYYNGEERAKGNILERFSAQQFPDLHSELNLSSLELGDSALYFCASSYSLVVAGADTQYFGPGTRLTVL.

V usage is TRBV12-3 or TRBV12-4 and J usage is TRBJ1-2; possibly TRBD1 for D (6 bases). This CDR3 is 13 amino acids long. The V gene lost 5 bases and the J gene lost 2 bases, with 9 bases spanning the gap. The CDR3 spells CASSTGLNYGYTF. CDR3 nucleotides: TGTGCCAGCAGTACAGGGTTAAACTATGGCTACACCTTC.

This rearrangement joins TRBV27 to TRBJ1-1; D is uncertain. The CDR3 loop spans 13 amino acids. Trimming shortened V by 3 bases and J by 1 base, and 6 bases separated the two germline ends. Germline assignment: CDR1 MNHEY and CDR2 SMNVEV (reference sequence). The CDR3 sequence is CASSFSGNTEAFF. Here the CDR3 DNA reads TGTGCCAGCAGTTTTTCGGGGAACACTGAAGCTTTCTTT.

The chain combines TRBV5-1 with TRBJ1-1, with 11 positions matching TRBD1. The CDR3 contains 14 residues. CDR1 and CDR2 (germline): SGHRS, YFSETQ. V lost 2 bases to trimming and J lost 4 bases; unmatched junction nucleotides: 1. CDR3 protein: CASSFGTGGTEAFF. The CDR3 nucleotides read TGCGCCAGCAGCTTTGGGACAGGGGGCACTGAAGCTTTCTTT.

The rearrangement links TRBV5-4 to TRBJ2-6; weak D call: TRBD2 (5 bases). Germline-derived CDR1 and CDR2 are SGHNT and YYREEE (reference sequence). The CDR3 sequence is 15 residues long. The V end lost 2 bases, the J end lost 2 bases, and 8 bases lay between the germline ends. For the CDR3, the DNA is TGTGCCAGCAGCTTAGAGGGTACTGGGGCCAACGTCCTGACTTTC. Its protein product is CASSLEGTGANVLTF. Full variable domain (missing parts from reference TRBV5-4 and TRBJ2-6): ETGVTQSPTHLIKTRGQQVTLRCSSQSGHNTVSWYQQALGQGPQFIFQYYREEENGRGNFPPRFSGLQFPNYSSELNVNALELDDSALYLCASSLEGTGANVLTFGAGSRLTVL.